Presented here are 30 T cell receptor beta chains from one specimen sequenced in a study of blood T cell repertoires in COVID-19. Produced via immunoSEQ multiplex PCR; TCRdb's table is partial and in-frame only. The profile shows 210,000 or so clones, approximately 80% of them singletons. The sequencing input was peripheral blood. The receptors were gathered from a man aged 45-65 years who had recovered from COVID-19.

CDR3 loop: CASSPENRAYEQYF. The CDR3 DNA reads TGTGCCAGCAGTCCGGAAAACAGGGCCTACGAGCAGTACTTC. The chain has TRBV5-8 and TRBJ2-7; a weak D match, TRBD1 (6 bases). V was cut by 5 bases and J by 2 bases, with 14 bases left in between. The CDR3 runs 14 residues. Germline lookup yields CDR1 SGHTS and CDR2 YDEGEE. Full variable domain (rest looked up from reference TRBV5-8 and TRBJ2-7): EAGVTQSPTHLIKTRGQQATLRCSPISGHTSVYWYQQALGLGLQFLLWYDEGEERNRGNFPPRFSGRQFPNYSSELNVNALELEDSALYLCASSPENRAYEQYFGPGTRLTVT.

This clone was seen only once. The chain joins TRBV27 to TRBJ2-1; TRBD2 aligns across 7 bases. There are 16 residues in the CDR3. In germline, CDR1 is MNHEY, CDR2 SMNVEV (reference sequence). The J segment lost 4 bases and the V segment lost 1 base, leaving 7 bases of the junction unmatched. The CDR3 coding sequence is TGTGCCAGCAGTTTATTGGCGGGAGCTATTTACAATGAGCAGTTCTTC. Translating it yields CASSLLAGAIYNEQFF.

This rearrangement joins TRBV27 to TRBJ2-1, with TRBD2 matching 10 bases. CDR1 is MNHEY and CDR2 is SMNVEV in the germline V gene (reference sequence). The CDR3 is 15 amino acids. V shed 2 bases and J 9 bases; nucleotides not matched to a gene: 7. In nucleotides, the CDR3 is TGTGCCAGCAGTTTAGGTCTAGCGGGAGTTGGTGAGCAGTTCTTC. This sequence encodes CASSLGLAGVGEQFF.

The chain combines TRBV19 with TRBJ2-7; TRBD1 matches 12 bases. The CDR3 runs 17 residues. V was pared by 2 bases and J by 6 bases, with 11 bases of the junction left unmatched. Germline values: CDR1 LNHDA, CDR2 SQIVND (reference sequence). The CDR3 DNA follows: TGTGCCAGTAGTATACTAGGGACAGGGGGCGCAGTAGCCGAGCAGTACTTC. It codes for CASSILGTGGAVAEQYF.

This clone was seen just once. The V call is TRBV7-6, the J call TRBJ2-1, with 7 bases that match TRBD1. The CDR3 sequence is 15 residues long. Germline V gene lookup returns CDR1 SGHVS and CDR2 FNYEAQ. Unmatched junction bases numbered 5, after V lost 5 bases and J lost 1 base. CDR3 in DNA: TGTGCCAGCAGCCCTCGACAGGGATCCTACAATGAGCAGTTCTTC. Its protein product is CASSPRQGSYNEQFF.

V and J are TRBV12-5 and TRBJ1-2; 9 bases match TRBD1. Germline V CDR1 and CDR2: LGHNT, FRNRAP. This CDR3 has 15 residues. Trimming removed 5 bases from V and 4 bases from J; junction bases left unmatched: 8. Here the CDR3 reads CASGLGQGISYGYTF. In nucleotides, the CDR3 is TGTGCTAGTGGTCTGGGACAGGGAATCTCCTATGGCTACACCTTC.

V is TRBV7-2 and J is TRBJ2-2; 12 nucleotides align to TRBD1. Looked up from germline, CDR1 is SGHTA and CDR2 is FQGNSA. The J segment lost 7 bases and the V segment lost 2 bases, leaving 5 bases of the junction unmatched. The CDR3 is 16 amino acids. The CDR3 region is CASSLTGQGARGELFF. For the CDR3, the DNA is TGTGCCAGCAGCTTAACGGGACAGGGGGCTCGCGGGGAGCTGTTTTTT.

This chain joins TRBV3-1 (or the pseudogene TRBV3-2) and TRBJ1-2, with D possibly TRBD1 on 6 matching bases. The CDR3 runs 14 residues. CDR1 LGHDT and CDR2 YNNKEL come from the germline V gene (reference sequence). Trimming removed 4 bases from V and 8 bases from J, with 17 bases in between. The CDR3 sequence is CASSRGPNQGGYTF. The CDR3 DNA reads TGTGCCAGCAGCCGAGGACCAAATCAGGGGGGCTACACCTTC.

The CDR3 protein is CASTARDSDSYTF. DNA of the CDR3: TGTGCCAGCACCGCCCGGGACAGCGATAGCTACACCTTC. The V gene is TRBV27, the J gene TRBJ1-2; 7 bases fit TRBD1. There are 13 residues in the CDR3. The germline V gene has CDR1 MNHEY and CDR2 SMNVEV (reference sequence). V gave up 7 bases and J gave up 9 bases; unmatched junction bases: 11.

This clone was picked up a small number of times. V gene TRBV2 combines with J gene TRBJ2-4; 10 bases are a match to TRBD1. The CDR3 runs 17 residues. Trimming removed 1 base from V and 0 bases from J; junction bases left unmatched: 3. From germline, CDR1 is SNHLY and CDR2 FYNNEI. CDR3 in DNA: TGTGCCAGCAGTGAAGGGACAGGGGGACTAGCCAAAAACATTCAGTACTTC. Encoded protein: CASSEGTGGLAKNIQYF.

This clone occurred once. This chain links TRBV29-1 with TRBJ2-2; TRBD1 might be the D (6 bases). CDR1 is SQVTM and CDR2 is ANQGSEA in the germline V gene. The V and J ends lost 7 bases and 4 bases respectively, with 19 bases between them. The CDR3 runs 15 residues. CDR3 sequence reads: CSARSRDKATGELFF. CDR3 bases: TGCAGCGCCAGAAGCCGGGACAAAGCCACCGGGGAGCTGTTTTTT.

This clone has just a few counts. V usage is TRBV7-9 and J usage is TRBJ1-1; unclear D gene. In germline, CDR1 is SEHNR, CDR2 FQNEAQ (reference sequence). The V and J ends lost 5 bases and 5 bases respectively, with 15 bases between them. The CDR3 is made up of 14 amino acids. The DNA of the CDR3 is TGTGCCAGCAGCCCAGAAGGCGGGCGGACTGAAGCTTTCTTT. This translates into CASSPEGGRTEAFF.

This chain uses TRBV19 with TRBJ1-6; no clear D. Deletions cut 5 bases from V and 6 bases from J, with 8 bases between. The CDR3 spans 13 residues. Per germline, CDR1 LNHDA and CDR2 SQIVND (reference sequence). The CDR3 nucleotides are TGTGCCAGTAGTGGCCGTACTAATTCACCCCTCCACTTT. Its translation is CASSGRTNSPLHF.

In DNA form, the CDR3 reads TGTGCCAGCAGCTTAGTAGGGGGTTATAACAATGAGCAGTTCTTC. This translates into CASSLVGGYNNEQFF. This sequence joins TRBV11-2 and TRBJ2-1; TRBD1 might be the D (6 bases). Looked up from germline, CDR1 is SGHAT and CDR2 is FQNNGV. Trimming cost V 1 base and J 5 bases, with 12 bases left between them. CDR3 length: 15 amino acids. Based on the CDR3 plus reference TRBV11-2 and TRBJ2-1, the full variable domain is EAGVAQSPRYKIIEKRQSVAFWCNPISGHATLYWYQQILGQGPKLLIQFQNNGVVDDSQLPKDRFSAERLKGVDSTLKIQPAKLEDSAVYLCASSLVGGYNNEQFFGPGTRLTVL.

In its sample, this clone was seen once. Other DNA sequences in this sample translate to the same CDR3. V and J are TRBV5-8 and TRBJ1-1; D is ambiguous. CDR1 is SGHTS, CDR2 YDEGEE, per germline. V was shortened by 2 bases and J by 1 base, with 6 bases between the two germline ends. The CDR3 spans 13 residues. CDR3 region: CASSLLGNTEAFF. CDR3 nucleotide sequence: TGTGCCAGCAGCTTACTAGGGAACACTGAAGCTTTCTTT.

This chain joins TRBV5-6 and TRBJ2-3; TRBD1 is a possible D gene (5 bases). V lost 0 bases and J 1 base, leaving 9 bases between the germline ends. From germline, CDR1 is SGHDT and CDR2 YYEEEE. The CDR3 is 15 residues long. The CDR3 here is CASSLGGVRTDTQYF. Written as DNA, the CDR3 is TGTGCCAGCAGCTTGGGGGGCGTACGCACAGATACGCAGTATTTT.

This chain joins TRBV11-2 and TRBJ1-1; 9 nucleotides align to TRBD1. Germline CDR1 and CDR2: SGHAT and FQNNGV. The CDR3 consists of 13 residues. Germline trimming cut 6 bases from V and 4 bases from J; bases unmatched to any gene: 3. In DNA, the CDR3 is TGTGCCAGCAGGGGACAGGGTGGCACTGAAGCTTTCTTT. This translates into CASRGQGGTEAFF.

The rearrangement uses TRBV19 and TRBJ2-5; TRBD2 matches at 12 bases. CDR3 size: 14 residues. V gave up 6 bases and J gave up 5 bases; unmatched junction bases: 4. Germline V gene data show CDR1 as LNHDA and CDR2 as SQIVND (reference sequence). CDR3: CASSASGRVETQYF. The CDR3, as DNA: TGTGCCAGTAGCGCTAGCGGGAGGGTGGAGACCCAGTACTTC.

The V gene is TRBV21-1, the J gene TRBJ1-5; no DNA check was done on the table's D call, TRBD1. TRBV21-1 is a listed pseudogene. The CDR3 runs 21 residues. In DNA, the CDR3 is TGTGCCAGCAGCAAATATTACCCCCGGGACAGGGGATCAATAGGCAATCAGCCCCAGCATTTT. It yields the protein CASSKYYPRDRGSIGNQPQHF.

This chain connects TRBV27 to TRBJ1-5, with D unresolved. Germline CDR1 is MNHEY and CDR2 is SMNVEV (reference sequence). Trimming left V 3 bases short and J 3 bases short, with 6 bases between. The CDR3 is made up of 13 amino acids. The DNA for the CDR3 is TGTGCCAGCAGTTTGTTCTTCAATCAGCCCCAGCATTTT. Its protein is CASSLFFNQPQHF.

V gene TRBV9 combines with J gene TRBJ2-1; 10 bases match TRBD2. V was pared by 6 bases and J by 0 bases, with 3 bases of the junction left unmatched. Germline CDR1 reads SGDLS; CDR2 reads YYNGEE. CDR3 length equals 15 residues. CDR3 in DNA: TGTGCCAGCAACCCTAGCGGGAGCTCCTACAATGAGCAGTTCTTC. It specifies CASNPSGSSYNEQFF.

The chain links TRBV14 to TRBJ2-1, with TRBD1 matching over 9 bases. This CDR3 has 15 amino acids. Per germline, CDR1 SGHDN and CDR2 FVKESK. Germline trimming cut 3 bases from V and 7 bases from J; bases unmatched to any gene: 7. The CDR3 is CASSHLDRGANEQFF. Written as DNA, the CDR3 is TGTGCCAGCAGCCACCTGGACAGGGGAGCTAATGAGCAGTTCTTC.

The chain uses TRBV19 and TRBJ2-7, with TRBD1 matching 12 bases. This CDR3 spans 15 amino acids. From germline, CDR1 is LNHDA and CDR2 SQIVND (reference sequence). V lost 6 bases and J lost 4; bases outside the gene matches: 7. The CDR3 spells CASSWGTGGVYEQYF. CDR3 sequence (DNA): TGTGCCAGTAGCTGGGGGACAGGGGGCGTATACGAGCAGTACTTC. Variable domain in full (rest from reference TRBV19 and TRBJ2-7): DGGITQSPKYLFRKEGQNVTLSCEQNLNHDAMYWYRQDPGQGLRLIYYSQIVNDFQKGDIAEGYSVSREKKESFPLTVTSAQKNPTAFYLCASSWGTGGVYEQYFGPGTRLTVT.

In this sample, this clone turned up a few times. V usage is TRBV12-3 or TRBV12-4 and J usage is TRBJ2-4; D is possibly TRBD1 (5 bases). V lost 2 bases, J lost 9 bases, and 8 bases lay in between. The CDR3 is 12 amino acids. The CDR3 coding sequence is TGTGCCAGCAGTTTACTCCAGGGCATTCAGTACTTC. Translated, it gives CASSLLQGIQYF.

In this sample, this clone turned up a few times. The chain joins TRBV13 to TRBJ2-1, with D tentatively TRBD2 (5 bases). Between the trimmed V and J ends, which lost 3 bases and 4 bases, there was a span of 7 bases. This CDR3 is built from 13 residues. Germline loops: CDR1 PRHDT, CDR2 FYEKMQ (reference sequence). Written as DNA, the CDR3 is TGTGCCAGCAGCTTGACTACTTACAATGAGCAGTTCTTC. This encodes CASSLTTYNEQFF.

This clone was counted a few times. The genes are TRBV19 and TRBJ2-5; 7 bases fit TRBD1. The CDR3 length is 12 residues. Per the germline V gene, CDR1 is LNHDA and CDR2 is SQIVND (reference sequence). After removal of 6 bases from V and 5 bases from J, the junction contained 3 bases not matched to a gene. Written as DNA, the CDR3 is TGTGCCAGTAGGACAGGGTCGGAGACCCAGTACTTC. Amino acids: CASRTGSETQYF.

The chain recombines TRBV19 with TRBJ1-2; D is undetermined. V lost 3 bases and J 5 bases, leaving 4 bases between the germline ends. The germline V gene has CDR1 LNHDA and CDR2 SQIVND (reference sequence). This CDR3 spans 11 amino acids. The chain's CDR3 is CASSITYGYTF. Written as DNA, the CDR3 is TGTGCCAGTAGTATTACTTATGGCTACACCTTC.

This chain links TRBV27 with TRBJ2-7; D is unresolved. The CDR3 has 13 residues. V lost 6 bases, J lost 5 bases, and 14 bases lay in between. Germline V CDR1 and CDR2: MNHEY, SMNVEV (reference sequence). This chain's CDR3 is CASSPNLLDEQYF. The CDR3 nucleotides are TGTGCCAGCAGCCCAAATCTACTCGACGAGCAGTACTTC.

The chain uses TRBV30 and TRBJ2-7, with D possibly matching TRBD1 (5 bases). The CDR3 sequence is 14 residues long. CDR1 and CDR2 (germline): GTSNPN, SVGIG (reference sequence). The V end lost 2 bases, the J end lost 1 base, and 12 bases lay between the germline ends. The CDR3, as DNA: TGTGCCTGGAGTATCGGCAGGGTGTCCTACGAGCAGTACTTC. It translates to CAWSIGRVSYEQYF.

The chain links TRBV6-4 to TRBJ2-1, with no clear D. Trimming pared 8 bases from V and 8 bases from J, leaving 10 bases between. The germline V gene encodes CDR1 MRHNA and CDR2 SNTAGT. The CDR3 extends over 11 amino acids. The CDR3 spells CASPRWYEQFF. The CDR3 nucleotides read TGTGCCAGCCCGAGGTGGTATGAGCAGTTCTTC.